The 21 T cell receptor beta chains below were found in one sample sequenced in a study of cytomegalovirus exposure and HLA in healthy donors. The PCR contained 60 Vbeta and 13 Jbeta primers. The protocol was immunoSEQ multiplex PCR, while the TCRdb copy is restricted to in-frame clones and leaves out a portion. Of 140,000 to 150,000 clones listed, 65% to 80% were seen once; the top ten hold about 13%. The sequencing sample was made of PBMCs. Receptors were obtained from a man aged 40-49 years in good health and CMV-seropositive.

The chain recombines TRBV9 with TRBJ2-5; 9 nucleotides line up with TRBD2. The CDR3 is 13 amino acids. Germline V gene data show CDR1 as SGDLS and CDR2 as YYNGEE. Trimming removed 4 bases from V and 5 bases from J; junction bases left unmatched: 3. The CDR3: CASSRGGVETQYF. In DNA form, the CDR3 reads TGTGCCAGCAGCCGCGGGGGGGTTGAGACCCAGTACTTC.

CDR3: CASSLTLPGQGVILAKNIQYF. The CDR3 region has the DNA TGTGCCAGCAGTTTGACGCTCCCGGGACAGGGGGTGATTTTAGCCAAAAACATTCAGTACTTC. This chain uses TRBV28 with TRBJ2-4; 11 nucleotides line up with TRBD1. V shed 3 bases, J shed 0 bases, and the junction held 16 bases outside the gene matches. Germline V CDR1 and CDR2: MDHEN, SYDVKM. This CDR3 spans 21 amino acids. The full variable domain, in which reference TRBV28 and TRBJ2-4 provide the parts outside the CDR3, is DVKVTQSSRYLVKRTGEKVFLECVQDMDHENMFWYRQDPGLGLRLIYFSYDVKMKEKGDIPEGYSVSREKKERFSLILESASTNQTSMYLCASSLTLPGQGVILAKNIQYFGAGTRLSVL.

In its sample, this clone was seen once. This chain connects TRBV11-1 to TRBJ1-1; possibly TRBD1 for D (6 bases). V dropped 3 bases and J dropped 1 base, with 21 bases sitting between them. Germline values: CDR1 SGHAT, CDR2 FQDESV (reference sequence). The CDR3 runs 18 residues. Here the CDR3 reads CASSFPPITGTQNTEAFF. CDR3 coding DNA: TGTGCCAGCAGCTTCCCCCCCATTACAGGGACCCAGAACACTGAAGCTTTCTTT.

The CDR3 sequence is CASSIGARTDTQYF. CDR3 sequence (DNA): TGTGCCAGTAGTATAGGAGCCCGCACAGATACGCAGTATTTT. J is TRBJ2-3 and V is TRBV19; D is undetermined. Trimming pared 1 base from V and 1 base from J, leaving 6 bases between. CDR1 and CDR2 from the germline V gene are LNHDA and SQIVND (reference sequence). The CDR3 is made up of 14 amino acids.

The chain joins TRBV5-4 to TRBJ2-2, with D unresolved. This CDR3 has 15 amino acids. V was pared by 4 bases and J by 0 bases, with 10 bases between. Per germline, CDR1 SGHNT and CDR2 YYREEE (reference sequence). The CDR3 coding sequence is TGTGCCAGCAGCCCCTCCCCCTCGAACACCGGGGAGCTGTTTTTT. This encodes CASSPSPSNTGELFF.

The chain carries TRBV20-1 and TRBJ2-7; perhaps TRBD2 as D (7 bases). The CDR3 has 11 amino acids. Germline V CDR1 and CDR2: DFQATT, SNEGSKA (reference sequence). DNA for the CDR3: TGCGGGGGGGGGCTCGGCTACGAGCAGTACTTC. As protein: CGGGLGYEQYF.

This rearrangement joins TRBV11-2 to TRBJ2-2; no reliable D call. V was shortened by 3 bases and J by 2 bases, with 7 bases between the two germline ends. Germline values: CDR1 SGHAT, CDR2 FQNNGV. The CDR3 runs to 14 residues. Here the CDR3 DNA reads TGTGCCAGCAGCTTCAGTACCAACACCGGGGAGCTGTTTTTT. It codes for CASSFSTNTGELFF.

The rearrangement uses TRBV28 and TRBJ2-1; TRBD2 aligns across 11 bases. Trimming at V came to 7 bases and at J to 6 bases, leaving 8 bases not matched to a gene. CDR1 MDHEN and CDR2 SYDVKM come from the germline V gene. CDR3 length: 15 amino acids. CDR3 loop: CASTVPLAGGNEQFF. Written as DNA, the CDR3 is TGTGCCAGCACCGTTCCCCTAGCGGGGGGCAATGAGCAGTTCTTC.

The gene calls are TRBV6-1 and TRBJ1-1; D ambiguous. Germline loops: CDR1 MNHNS, CDR2 SASEGT. V lost 10 bases to trimming and J lost 6 bases, with 18 bases between them. The CDR3 extends over 13 amino acids. The CDR3 protein is CATLPLRTAEAFF. The DNA of the CDR3 is TGTGCCACCCTCCCCCTCCGCACGGCTGAAGCTTTCTTT.

The chain recombines TRBV5-6 with TRBJ2-3, with 8 nucleotides matching TRBD2. J lost 0 bases, V lost 1 base, and 4 bases had no gene match. Looked up from germline, CDR1 is SGHDT and CDR2 is YYEEEE. The CDR3 runs 16 residues. The CDR3 reads CASSLYGLASTDTQYF. DNA for the CDR3: TGTGCCAGCAGCTTGTACGGACTAGCAAGCACAGATACGCAGTATTTT.

The rearrangement uses TRBV25-1 and TRBJ1-1, with a tentative D call TRBD1 (5 bases). V lost 6 bases and J 8 bases, leaving 19 bases between the germline ends. The CDR3 runs to 14 residues. CDR1 is MGHDK, CDR2 SYGVNS, per germline. CDR3 nucleotide sequence: TGTGCCAGCAGGCCAACCAGGGACTTCGGGGAAGCTTTCTTT. Translated, it gives CASRPTRDFGEAFF.

This rearrangement joins TRBV2 to TRBJ2-7; 10 nucleotides align to TRBD2. From germline, CDR1 is SNHLY and CDR2 FYNNEI. With 5 bases clipped from V and 9 bases from J, the junction kept 10 bases outside the gene matches. CDR3 length: 14 amino acids. In DNA form, the CDR3 reads TGTGCCAGCAGTACCGGGACTAGCGCTCCGCCGCAGTACTTC. Translating it yields CASSTGTSAPPQYF.

The chain combines TRBV12-5 with TRBJ2-6; tentatively, D is TRBD2 (5 bases). This CDR3 is 14 amino acids long. The germline V gene has CDR1 LGHNT and CDR2 FRNRAP. V lost 7 bases, J lost 0 bases, and 7 bases lay in between. CDR3 nucleotide sequence: TGTGCTAGTGCCGAGGGCTCTGGGGCCAACGTCCTGACTTTC. The encoded protein is CASAEGSGANVLTF.

This clone was counted a single time. Here the CDR3 DNA reads TGTGCCTGGGGGAGCCCCCGGAGGGAGTTCTCCTACGAGCAGTACTTC. It specifies CAWGSPRREFSYEQYF. The rearrangement links TRBV30 to TRBJ2-7; a possible D gene is TRBD2 (6 bases). The V end lost 5 bases, the J end lost 0 bases, and 20 bases lay between the germline ends. There are 16 residues in the CDR3. Germline values: CDR1 GTSNPN, CDR2 SVGIG (reference sequence).

The rearrangement joins TRBV4-1 to TRBJ2-7; D is possibly TRBD1 (6 bases). The V gene lost 0 bases and the J gene lost 6 bases, with 21 bases spanning the gap. Looked up from germline, CDR1 is MGHRA and CDR2 is YSYEKL. The CDR3 has 17 residues. CDR3 coding DNA: TGCGCCAGCAGCCAAGAGTTTAGGACAGCAGCGACGGGCGAGCAGTACTTC. This encodes CASSQEFRTAATGEQYF.

The V gene is TRBV6-5, the J gene TRBJ1-5; D is unclear. V was clipped by 5 bases and J by 9 bases, with 14 bases between them. CDR1 and CDR2 (germline): MNHEY, SVGAGI. The CDR3 is made up of 13 amino acids. DNA for the CDR3: TGTGCCAGCAGTCAAAGCTCATTCTGGCCCCAGCATTTT. Protein: CASSQSSFWPQHF.

The gene calls are TRBV15 and TRBJ2-4; 7 positions match TRBD2. The germline V gene has CDR1 LNHNV and CDR2 YYDKDF (reference sequence). The CDR3 loop spans 15 amino acids. The junction had 12 bases not matched to a gene; V was cut back by 1 base and J by 12 bases. The CDR3 is CATSRGTRTEDSQYF. DNA of the CDR3: TGTGCCACCAGCAGAGGGACTAGGACGGAAGACAGTCAGTACTTC.

This clone came up once. The rearrangement joins TRBV5-6 to TRBJ1-3; D remains unclear. V gave up 6 bases and J gave up 0 bases, with 10 bases separating them. The CDR3 length is 14 residues. Germline V gene lookup returns CDR1 SGHDT and CDR2 YYEEEE. DNA for the CDR3: TGTGCCAGCACCACCCAACTCTCTGGAAACACCATATATTTT. This encodes CASTTQLSGNTIYF. The full variable domain, in which reference TRBV5-6 and TRBJ1-3 provide the parts outside the CDR3, is DAGVTQSPTHLIKTRGQQVTLRCSPKSGHDTVSWYQQALGQGPQFIFQYYEEEERQRGNFPDRFSGHQFPNYSSELNVNALLLGDSALYLCASTTQLSGNTIYFGEGSWLTVV.

In this sample, this clone turned up once. The chain joins TRBV27 to TRBJ2-7, with 14 bases identical to TRBD2. Germline V gene lookup returns CDR1 MNHEY and CDR2 SMNVEV (reference sequence). CDR3 length: 15 amino acids. After removal of 5 bases from V and 7 bases from J, the junction contained 7 bases not matched to a gene. CDR3 sequence reads: CASSLGTSGSQEQYF. The CDR3 DNA reads TGTGCCAGCAGTCTCGGGACTAGCGGGAGTCAGGAGCAGTACTTC.

The chain is built from TRBV5-4 and TRBJ1-2, with 7 bases lining up with TRBD1. The CDR3 has 13 amino acids. V shed 4 bases, J shed 3 bases, and the junction held 3 bases outside the gene matches. Germline lookup yields CDR1 SGHNT and CDR2 YYREEE (reference sequence). In nucleotides, the CDR3 is TGTGCCAGCAGCCGACAGGGTGACTATGGCTACACCTTC. It specifies CASSRQGDYGYTF.

This chain uses TRBV11-3 with TRBJ2-1, with 7 positions matching TRBD2. Germline-derived CDR1 and CDR2 are SGHNT and YENEEA. V shed 6 bases and J 4 bases; nucleotides not matched to a gene: 12. The CDR3 length is 16 residues. The DNA for the CDR3 is TGTGCCAGCAGAATAGGCGGGGCTAGCGGATACAATGAGCAGTTCTTC. Translation gives CASRIGGASGYNEQFF.